Below, one T cell receptor beta chain is given with its context. This sample is part of a study of blood T cell repertoires in COVID-19. V was shortened by 3 bases and J by 4 bases, with 11 bases between the two germline ends. There are 13 residues in the CDR3. Germline CDR1 reads DFQATT; CDR2 reads SNEGSKA (reference sequence). This table comes from immunoSEQ multiplex PCR, and its TCRdb copy is limited to in-frame clones, with some not included. The sample includes a few hundred thousand clones, around 90% of them seen just once. The V call is TRBV20-1, the J call TRBJ2-3; maybe TRBD2 (5 bases). The clonotype was recovered from a man younger than 35 with active or convalescent COVID-19. Sequencing used peripheral blood. In nucleotides, the CDR3 is TGCAGTGCTAGTTACGGGGTCCCAGATACGCAGTATTTT. Translating it yields CSASYGVPDTQYF.